Below, 10 T cell receptor beta chains from the same sample are listed, as sequenced in a study of memory CD4+ T cells and cytomegalovirus serostatus (dated by TCRdb to between 2017 and 2020). The method was the immunoSEQ multiplex PCR assay. TCRdb mirrors the immuneACCESS table, restricted to in-frame sequences. Some clones are absent from its copies; in checked studies, under half trace to an unresolved V gene, and the reason for the others is unknown. The sample table records around 38,000 clones; roughly four fifths of these occur just once. The ten largest clones capture roughly 6.7% of the sample. Single viable CD3+CD4+CD8-CD45RO+ cells were sorted as memory CD4+ T cells on a FACSAria II. Material for sequencing was memory CD4+ T cells from blood. Every receptor here comes from an adult in good health and CMV-seronegative.

The CDR3 is CASSPLRADTQYF. CDR3 in DNA: TGCGCCAGCAGCCCCCTGCGTGCGGATACGCAGTATTTT. The chain couples TRBV4-3 to TRBJ2-3; D gene ambiguous. Germline V gene data show CDR1 as LGHNA and CDR2 as YSLEER. The CDR3 is 13 residues long. Deletions cut 4 bases from V and 6 bases from J, with 11 bases between.

J is TRBJ2-7 and V is TRBV6-1; D gene unclear. Germline-derived CDR1 and CDR2 are MNHNS and SASEGT. This CDR3 is built from 13 residues. Trimming took off 4 bases at V and 3 bases at J, with 10 bases between the two ends. CDR3 protein: CASSGRGNYEQYF. CDR3 nucleotide sequence: TGTGCCAGCAGTGGACGAGGAAACTACGAGCAGTACTTC.

J is TRBJ2-2 and V is TRBV5-1, with TRBD2 matching 9 bases. V was clipped by 4 bases and J by 6 bases; unmatched bases: 7. CDR3 length: 15 amino acids. Germline CDR1 reads SGHRS; CDR2 reads YFSETQ. The CDR3 sequence: CASSEGLASPGELFF. The CDR3 DNA reads TGCGCCAGCAGCGAAGGACTAGCGAGCCCCGGGGAGCTGTTTTTT.

The gene calls are TRBV5-6 and TRBJ2-5; perhaps D is TRBD1 or TRBD2 (5 bases each). The CDR3 is made up of 15 amino acids. Deletions cut 1 base from V and 5 bases from J, with 15 bases between. Germline V gene sequence: CDR1 SGHDT, CDR2 YYEEEE. The CDR3 DNA follows: TGTGCCAGCAGCTTGAATCGGGGCTCGTGGGAGACCCAGTACTTC. Translation gives CASSLNRGSWETQYF.

The rearrangement links TRBV29-1 to TRBJ2-3, with D possibly matching TRBD1 (6 bases). The CDR3 loop spans 14 amino acids. Germline assignment: CDR1 SQVTM and CDR2 ANQGSEA. Trimming removed 6 bases from V and 0 bases from J, with 13 bases in between. As DNA, the CDR3 is TGCAGCGTGGGGGCAGAGCCTAGCACAGATACGCAGTATTTT. This gives the protein CSVGAEPSTDTQYF.

The CDR3 DNA reads as TGTGCCAGCAGTCGGCGCTATGAAGCTTTCTTT. Its protein is CASSRRYEAFF. The chain carries TRBV28 and TRBJ1-1, with D unresolved. This CDR3 is built from 11 residues. The germline gives CDR1 MDHEN, CDR2 SYDVKM. Between the trimmed V and J ends, which lost 5 bases and 7 bases, there was a span of 8 bases. The variable domain in full, completed from reference TRBV28 and TRBJ1-1, reads DVKVTQSSRYLVKRTGEKVFLECVQDMDHENMFWYRQDPGLGLRLIYFSYDVKMKEKGDIPEGYSVSREKKERFSLILESASTNQTSMYLCASSRRYEAFFGQGTRLTVV.

The chain recombines TRBV10-2 with TRBJ1-2; perhaps TRBD1 as D (6 bases). This CDR3 has 13 residues. The V gene's germline CDR1 is WSHSY and CDR2 SAAADI. V was shortened by 3 bases and J by 8 bases, with 13 bases between the two germline ends. CDR3 in DNA: TGCGCCAGCAGTGACCCTAGGGGGTACGGCTACACCTTC. This translates into CASSDPRGYGYTF.

The rearrangement uses TRBV27 and TRBJ1-5; TRBD1 might be the D (5 bases). V gave up 0 bases and J gave up 6 bases, with 9 bases separating them. Per germline, CDR1 MNHEY and CDR2 SMNVEV (reference sequence). This CDR3 contains 14 residues. CDR3 region: CASSLSRGSQPQHF. DNA of the CDR3: TGTGCCAGCAGTTTATCCCGGGGCTCTCAGCCCCAGCATTTT.

For the CDR3, the DNA is TGTGCCAGCAGCCCTATCACCTACAATGAGCAGTTCTTC. This codes for CASSPITYNEQFF. The V and J genes are TRBV7-9 and TRBJ2-1; no clear D. CDR3 size: 13 residues. Trimming stripped 5 bases from V and 2 bases from J, with 7 bases between. CDR1 and CDR2 (germline): SEHNR, FQNEAQ (reference sequence).

A single count supports this clone. The genes are TRBV2 and TRBJ2-5; no firm D call. V was pared by 3 bases and J by 5 bases, with 10 bases between. This CDR3 has 13 amino acids. Germline assignment: CDR1 SNHLY and CDR2 FYNNEI. The chain's CDR3 is CASSELAKETQYF. The CDR3, as DNA: TGTGCCAGCAGTGAGTTAGCTAAGGAGACCCAGTACTTC.